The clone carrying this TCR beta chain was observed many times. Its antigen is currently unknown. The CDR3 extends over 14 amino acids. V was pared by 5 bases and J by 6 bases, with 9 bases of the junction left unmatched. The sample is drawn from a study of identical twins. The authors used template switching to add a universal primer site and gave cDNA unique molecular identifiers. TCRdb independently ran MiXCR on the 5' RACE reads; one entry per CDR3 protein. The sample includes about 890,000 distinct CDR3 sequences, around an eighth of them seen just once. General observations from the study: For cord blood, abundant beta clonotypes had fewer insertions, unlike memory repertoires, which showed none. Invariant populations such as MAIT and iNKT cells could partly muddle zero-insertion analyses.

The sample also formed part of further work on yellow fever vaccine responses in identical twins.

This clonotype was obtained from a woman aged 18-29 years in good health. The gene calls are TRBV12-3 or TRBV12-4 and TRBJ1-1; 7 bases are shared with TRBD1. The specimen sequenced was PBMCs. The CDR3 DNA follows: TGTGCCAGCAGTGTTCGACAGGGTTTATCTGAAGCTTTCTTT. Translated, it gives CASSVRQGLSEAFF.